The 22 T cell receptor beta chains presented below share a single source sample, sequenced in a study of blood T cell repertoires in COVID-19. Profiled with immunoSEQ multiplex PCR; TCRdb holds only in-frame clones, not every one. The data contain hundreds of thousands of clones, around 91% of them seen just once; the ten biggest clones take up around 1%. The sample comprised peripheral blood. These receptors came from a woman aged 40 to 49 with COVID-19, enrolled during active disease.

V is TRBV28 and J is TRBJ1-5; tentatively, D is TRBD1 (6 bases). Germline CDR1 reads MDHEN; CDR2 reads SYDVKM. This CDR3 comprises 12 residues. V was cut by 7 bases and J by 4 bases, with 8 bases left in between. The CDR3, as DNA: TGTGCCAGCATCACAGGGAATCAGCCCCAGCATTTT. It translates to CASITGNQPQHF.

The V gene is TRBV19, the J gene TRBJ1-1, with D possibly TRBD1 on 5 matching bases. This CDR3 has 17 amino acids. CDR1 LNHDA and CDR2 SQIVND come from the germline V gene (reference sequence). Trimming shortened V by 3 bases and J by 3 bases, and 20 bases separated the two germline ends. CDR3 protein: CASSMRIQAGGDTEAFF. The CDR3 coding sequence is TGTGCCAGTAGTATGCGTATCCAGGCCGGGGGGGACACTGAAGCTTTCTTT.

The chain employs TRBV4-2 and TRBJ2-7; TRBD2 aligns across 9 bases. Germline CDR1 reads LGHNA; CDR2 reads YNFKEQ. V shed 2 bases and J 4 bases; nucleotides not matched to a gene: 6. CDR3 length: 15 residues. CDR3 sequence (DNA): TGTGCCAGCAGCCAAATGGGGGGACTAGCTTACGAGCAGTACTTC. As protein: CASSQMGGLAYEQYF.

This rearrangement joins TRBV4-1 to TRBJ1-4; D not resolved. Trimming pared 2 bases from V and 8 bases from J, leaving 15 bases between. The length of the CDR3 is 15 residues. Germline V gene data show CDR1 as MGHRA and CDR2 as YSYEKL. CDR3 region: CASSQQIYPEEKLFF. For the CDR3, the DNA is TGCGCCAGCAGCCAACAGATATACCCGGAGGAAAAACTGTTTTTT.

The chain has TRBV28 and TRBJ2-3; D is possibly TRBD2 (6 bases). Germline lookup yields CDR1 MDHEN and CDR2 SYDVKM. The ends were cut back, 8 bases at V and 5 bases at J, with 14 bases in the middle. The CDR3 is 13 amino acids. The CDR3 sequence is CASVGGAVDTQYF. In DNA form, the CDR3 reads TGTGCCAGCGTGGGCGGGGCGGTAGATACGCAGTATTTT.

J is TRBJ2-7 and V is TRBV27; 10 positions agree with TRBD2. The ends lost 7 bases at V and 2 bases at J; junction bases unmatched: 8. CDR1 MNHEY and CDR2 SMNVEV come from the germline V gene (reference sequence). The CDR3 runs 15 residues. The CDR3 reads CASTASGSRAYEQYF. CDR3 nucleotide sequence: TGTGCCAGCACGGCTAGCGGGAGCAGGGCCTACGAGCAGTACTTC.

V gene TRBV20-1 combines with J gene TRBJ2-3, with TRBD1 as a possible D gene (5 bases). V lost 4 bases and J 4 bases, leaving 6 bases between the germline ends. Germline V gene data show CDR1 as DFQATT and CDR2 as SNEGSKA (reference sequence). The CDR3 spans 11 residues. CDR3 DNA sequence: TGCAGTGCTACAGGGCCAGATACGCAGTATTTT. Encoded protein: CSATGPDTQYF.

The CDR3 region is CASSERQGINGYTF. The CDR3 region has the DNA TGTGCCAGCAGCGAGCGACAGGGAATTAATGGCTACACCTTC. The chain combines TRBV7-2 with TRBJ1-2, with 7 nucleotides matching TRBD1. The germline gives CDR1 SGHTA, CDR2 FQGNSA. With 5 bases clipped from V and 6 bases from J, the junction kept 9 bases outside the gene matches. This CDR3 comprises 14 residues.

This rearrangement joins TRBV6-2 or TRBV6-3 to TRBJ2-1, with no clear D. The CDR3 extends over 14 amino acids. Germline assignment: CDR1 MNHEY and CDR2 SVGEGT. V gave up 6 bases and J gave up 5 bases, with 14 bases separating them. The CDR3 sequence is CASRPPVPHNEQFF. The CDR3 nucleotides are TGTGCCAGCAGACCTCCGGTTCCCCACAATGAGCAGTTCTTC.

This chain links TRBV6-7 with TRBJ2-1, with 7 bases that match TRBD2. TRBV6-7 is classed as an ORF, of uncertain function. Trimming removed 2 bases from V and 2 bases from J; junction bases left unmatched: 12. The CDR3 is 18 amino acids. The CDR3 DNA reads TGTGCCAGCAGTTACCCGGGGTTGCGGGAGTGTACCTACAATGAGCAGTTCTTC. Translated, it gives CASSYPGLRECTYNEQFF.

The V call is TRBV11-2, the J call TRBJ2-7; unclear D gene. V was clipped by 1 base and J by 6 bases, with 22 bases between them. CDR1 SGHAT and CDR2 FQNNGV come from the germline V gene. This CDR3 has 17 amino acids. CDR3 sequence (DNA): TGTGCCAGCAGCTTAGTAGGAGTGTCCAGACCGGATTCCGAGCAGTACTTC. Protein sequence: CASSLVGVSRPDSEQYF. The variable domain in full, with the rest retrieved from reference TRBV11-2 and TRBJ2-7, is EAGVAQSPRYKIIEKRQSVAFWCNPISGHATLYWYQQILGQGPKLLIQFQNNGVVDDSQLPKDRFSAERLKGVDSTLKIQPAKLEDSAVYLCASSLVGVSRPDSEQYFGPGTRLTVT.

This clone has a single count. This sequence joins TRBV5-4 and TRBJ1-1; 11 bases are shared with TRBD1. The V and J ends lost 3 bases and 4 bases, in that order; junction bases with no gene match: 5. Per the germline V gene, CDR1 is SGHNT and CDR2 is YYREEE (reference sequence). This CDR3 is 15 amino acids long. Written as DNA, the CDR3 is TGTGCCAGCAGCTCTAGGGGACAGGGGGGCACTGAAGCTTTCTTT. Its protein is CASSSRGQGGTEAFF.

This chain uses TRBV29-1 with TRBJ2-1; D gene unclear. V gave up 6 bases and J gave up 5 bases, with 17 bases separating them. The CDR3 loop spans 14 amino acids. Germline assignment: CDR1 SQVTM and CDR2 ANQGSEA. The CDR3 reads CSVVPVNRDNEQFF. CDR3 DNA sequence: TGCAGCGTCGTTCCGGTGAATCGGGACAATGAGCAGTTCTTC.

The sample holds one count of this clone. V is TRBV7-8 and J is TRBJ2-6; D gene unclear. This CDR3 spans 15 amino acids. Trimming removed 5 bases at V and 4 bases at J, with 12 bases between. Germline lookup yields CDR1 SGHVS and CDR2 FQNEAQ. CDR3 region: CASSRKLSGANVLTF. Written as DNA, the CDR3 is TGTGCCAGCAGCCGAAAACTGTCCGGGGCCAACGTCCTGACTTTC.

V gene TRBV11-2 combines with J gene TRBJ1-1, with D unresolved. The CDR3 is 16 amino acids. Deletions cut 5 bases from V and 2 bases from J, with 18 bases between. Germline V gene lookup returns CDR1 SGHAT and CDR2 FQNNGV. Here the CDR3 DNA reads TGTGCCAGCAGCCCGTGGAGGACCGTCATCAACACTGAAGCTTTCTTT. This translates into CASSPWRTVINTEAFF. The full variable domain, rest sourced from reference TRBV11-2 and TRBJ1-1, is EAGVAQSPRYKIIEKRQSVAFWCNPISGHATLYWYQQILGQGPKLLIQFQNNGVVDDSQLPKDRFSAERLKGVDSTLKIQPAKLEDSAVYLCASSPWRTVINTEAFFGQGTRLTVV.

The V and J genes are TRBV27 and TRBJ2-3, with 10 bases that match TRBD2. J gave up 4 bases and V 8 bases, and 3 bases lay outside the gene matches. CDR3 size: 13 residues. Germline V gene sequence: CDR1 MNHEY, CDR2 SMNVEV (reference sequence). CDR3: CASRLAGADTQYF. The CDR3 DNA follows: TGTGCCAGCCGGCTAGCGGGAGCAGATACGCAGTATTTT.

The rearrangement uses TRBV4-2 and TRBJ1-6; D not certain. Trimming removed 4 bases from V and 7 bases from J, with 20 bases in between. CDR1 and CDR2 from the germline V gene are LGHNA and YNFKEQ. This CDR3 comprises 17 residues. The CDR3, as DNA: TGTGCCAGCAGCCTGCCGCTCCTCGGCGGGTTGAATTCACCCCTCCACTTT. This gives the protein CASSLPLLGGLNSPLHF.

This chain connects TRBV12-3 or TRBV12-4 to TRBJ2-1; D call uncertain. The V end lost 6 bases, the J end lost 7 bases, and 7 bases lay between the germline ends. The CDR3 extends over 11 amino acids. CDR3 amino acids: CASSLRNEQFF. The DNA for the CDR3 is TGTGCCAGCAGCCTGAGGAATGAGCAGTTCTTC.

The CDR3 sequence: CAWSVGDYSNQPQHF. The CDR3 nucleotides are TGTGCCTGGAGTGTAGGAGACTATAGCAATCAGCCCCAGCATTTT. The J gene is TRBJ1-5, the V gene TRBV30; no clear D gene. Germline V CDR1 and CDR2: GTSNPN, SVGIG (reference sequence). The CDR3 is 15 residues long. Trimming removed 0 bases at V and 0 bases at J, with 9 bases between.

The chain joins TRBV3-1 (or the pseudogene TRBV3-2) to TRBJ1-6; a weak D match, TRBD1 (5 bases). Trimming cost V 11 bases and J 9 bases, with 23 bases left between them. CDR3 length: 15 amino acids. Germline V lookup: CDR1 LGHDT, CDR2 YNNKEL (reference sequence). The CDR3 DNA reads as TGTGCCTCCCGGCGGGGGGGGACCGGGGGTTCACCCCTCCACTTT. As protein: CASRRGGTGGSPLHF.

V and J are TRBV12-3 or TRBV12-4 and TRBJ2-7, with D possibly TRBD1 on 5 matching bases. With 1 base removed from V and 3 bases from J, the gap between germline ends came to 7 bases. The length of the CDR3 is 13 residues. The CDR3 nucleotides are TGTGCCAGCAGTTTAGTCAGGGACTACGAGCAGTACTTC. Its protein is CASSLVRDYEQYF.

The genes are TRBV5-1 and TRBJ2-1; a possible D gene is TRBD2 (5 bases). Between the trimmed V and J ends, which lost 2 bases and 0 bases, there was a span of 9 bases. The length of the CDR3 is 15 residues. Germline assignment: CDR1 SGHRS and CDR2 YFSETQ. Here the CDR3 reads CASSFTGSSYNEQFF. The CDR3 nucleotides read TGCGCCAGCAGCTTTACGGGGAGCTCCTACAATGAGCAGTTCTTC.